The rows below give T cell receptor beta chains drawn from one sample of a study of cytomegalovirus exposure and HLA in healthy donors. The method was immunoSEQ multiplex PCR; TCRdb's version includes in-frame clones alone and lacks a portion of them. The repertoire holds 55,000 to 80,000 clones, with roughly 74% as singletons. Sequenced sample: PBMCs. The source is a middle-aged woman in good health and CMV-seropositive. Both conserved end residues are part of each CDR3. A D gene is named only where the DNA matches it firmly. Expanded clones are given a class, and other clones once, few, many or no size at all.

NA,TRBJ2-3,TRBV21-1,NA,TGTGCCAGGGCGGAGGGACTAGCGGGGGCAGATACGCAGTATTTT,CARAEGLAGADTQYF
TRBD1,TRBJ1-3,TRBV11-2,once,TGTGCCAGCAGCTTAATTCCACAGGGGATCACTGGAAACACCATATATTTT,CASSLIPQGITGNTIYF
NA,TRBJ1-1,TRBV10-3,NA,TGTGCCGTTCGGCGCGGGCAGCCGAACACTGAAGCTTTCTTT,CAVRRGQPNTEAFF
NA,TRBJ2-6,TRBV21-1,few,TGTGCCAGCCGTGCCGGACAGGCCTCTGGGGCCAACGTCCTGACTTTC,CASRAGQASGANVLTF
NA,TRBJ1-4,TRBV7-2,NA,TGTGCCAGCAGCTTAGATGGTGGCAGACCGGGGGAAAAACTGTTTTTT,CASSLDGGRPGEKLFF
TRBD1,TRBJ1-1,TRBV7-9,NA,TGTGCCAGCAGGGGACAGGGAAGGGGAAACACTGAAGCTTTCTTT,CASRGQGRGNTEAFF
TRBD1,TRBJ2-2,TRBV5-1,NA,TGCGCCAGCAGCCGGGACAGCGGGGAGCTGTTTTTT,CASSRDSGELFF
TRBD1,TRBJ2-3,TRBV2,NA,TGTGCCAGCAGTCCCGGACAGGGTGGAGATACGCAGTATTTT,CASSPGQGGDTQYF
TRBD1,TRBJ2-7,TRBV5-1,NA,TGCGCCAGCAGCCTCGGGACAGGGGGTGGCGAGCAGTACTTC,CASSLGTGGGEQYF
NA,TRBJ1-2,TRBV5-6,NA,TGCGCCAGCAGCCCCGAGGGCGCTGGTGGCTATGGCTACACCTTC,CASSPEGAGGYGYTF
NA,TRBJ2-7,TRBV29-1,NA,TGCAGCGTAGTATTCCGGGACAAAGTTTCCTACGAGCAGTACTTC,CSVVFRDKVSYEQYF
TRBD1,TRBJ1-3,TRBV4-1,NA,TGCGCCAGCAGCCAAGATTCCCCGGGACAGGGGCGAAACACCATATATTTT,CASSQDSPGQGRNTIYF
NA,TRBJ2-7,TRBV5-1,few,TGCGCCAGCAGCTTGGCGGTGCGAGGAGGCCAGTACTTC,CASSLAVRGGQYF
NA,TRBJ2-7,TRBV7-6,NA,TGTGCCAGCAGCTTAGGGTTGAGCGCCTACGAGCAGTACTTC,CASSLGLSAYEQYF
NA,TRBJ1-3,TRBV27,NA,TGTGCCAGCAGCCCGGCTGCGGGAGGGAAGATTGGAAACACCATATATTTT,CASSPAAGGKIGNTIYF
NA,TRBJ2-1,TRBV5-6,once,TGTGCCAGCAGCTTCTCAGACTACAATGAGCAGTTCTTC,CASSFSDYNEQFF
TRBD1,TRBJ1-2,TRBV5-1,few,TGCGCCAGCAGCTTGGGGGCTTGGACAGGGGATGGCTACACCTTC,CASSLGAWTGDGYTF
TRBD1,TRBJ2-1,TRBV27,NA,TGTGCCAGCAGTTCCTGGACAGGGGGCTCCTACAATGAGCAGTTCTTC,CASSSWTGGSYNEQFF
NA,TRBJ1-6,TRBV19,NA,TGTGCCAGTAGTGTAGGACAGCTCGATTCACCCCTCCACTTT,CASSVGQLDSPLHF
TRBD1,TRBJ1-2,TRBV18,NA,TGTGCCAGCTCCCTTACCGGGACAGGGGGCGGCTACACCTTC,CASSLTGTGGGYTF
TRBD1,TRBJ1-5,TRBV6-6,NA,TGTGCCAGCAGTTCGACAGGGAGGCAGCCCCAGCATTTT,CASSSTGRQPQHF
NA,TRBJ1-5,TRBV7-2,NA,TGTGCCAGCAGCTTTTACAATCAGCCCCAGCATTTT,CASSFYNQPQHF
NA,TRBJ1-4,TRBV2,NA,TGTGCCACATCAAAGGGGGTCCGCGAAAAACTGTTTTTT,CATSKGVREKLFF
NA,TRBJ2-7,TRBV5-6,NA,TGTGCCAGCAGCTTGGAATGGCTTGGAGGGACGATCTACGAGCAGTACTTC,CASSLEWLGGTIYEQYF
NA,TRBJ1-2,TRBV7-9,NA,TGTTCCAGCAGCTTTCGTCTCGAGAGTGGCTACACCTTC,CSSSFRLESGYTF
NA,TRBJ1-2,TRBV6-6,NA,TGTGCCAGCAGTTCCTCCGGGGCAGGGGACTATGGCTACACCTTC,CASSSSGAGDYGYTF
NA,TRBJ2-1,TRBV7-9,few,TGTGCCAGCAGCCCCTCTTCCCTAGCAAATGAGCAGTTCTTC,CASSPSSLANEQFF
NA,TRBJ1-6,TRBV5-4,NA,TGTGCCAGCAGCTTGCTCGGACAGTCGAGGACTTCACCCCTCCACTTT,CASSLLGQSRTSPLHF
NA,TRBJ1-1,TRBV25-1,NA,TGTGCCAGCAGTGAAGGCAGGGCTGCTCTATCAACGGATTTTGGAGCTTTCTTT,CASSEGRAALSTDFGAFF
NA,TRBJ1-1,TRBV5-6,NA,TGTGCCAGCAGCTTAGGGGGAAGGAGAGTCCTGAACACTGAAGCTTTCTTT,CASSLGGRRVLNTEAFF
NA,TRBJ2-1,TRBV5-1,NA,TGCGCCAGCAGCTCCGTACTACTCAATGAGCAGTTCTTC,CASSSVLLNEQFF
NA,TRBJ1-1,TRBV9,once,TGTGCCAGCAGCTATAGAGGTGACACTGAAGCTTTCTTT,CASSYRGDTEAFF
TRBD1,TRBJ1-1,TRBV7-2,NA,TGTGCCAGCAGCATCCAGCAGGGGGTGGGCACTGAAGCTTTCTTT,CASSIQQGVGTEAFF
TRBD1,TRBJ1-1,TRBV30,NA,TGTGCCTGGAGAATGACAGGGATCAAGTCTGAAGCTTTCTTT,CAWRMTGIKSEAFF
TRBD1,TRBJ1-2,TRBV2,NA,TGTGCCAGCAGTGAGGGTCGGGGACAGCGTAACTATGGCTACACCTTC,CASSEGRGQRNYGYTF
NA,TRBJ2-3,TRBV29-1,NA,TGCAGCGCCGCGTGGGGCGGCACAGATACGCAGTATTTT,CSAAWGGTDTQYF
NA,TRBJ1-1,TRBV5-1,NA,TGCGCCAGCAGCTCAGGGGTGTACACTGAAGCTTTCTTT,CASSSGVYTEAFF
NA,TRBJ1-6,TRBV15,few,TGTGCCTCCAGCACTATCCGGACAGCGAGGAATTCACCCCTCCACTTT,CASSTIRTARNSPLHF